The rows below give T cell receptor beta chains drawn from one sample of a study of technical replicates of blood from several donors. Sequencing was performed with immunoSEQ multiplex PCR; in TCRdb, only in-frame clones are kept and a portion is missing. The sample consists of about 100,000 clones, nearly 97% of them appearing once. The sample taken for sequencing was T cells isolated from PBMCs. These receptors were taken from a human donor in good health. The CDR3 runs from the conserved cysteine through the conserved F or W. The D gene is left open where the match is weak. Clone size is given for some rows only: seen once, a few or many times, or a class if the clone is expanded.

abundance | j_gene | d_gene | v_gene | CDR3nt | CDR3aa
. | TRBJ1-3 | . | TRBV7-6 | TGTGCCAGCAGCTTAGGCGGGAACTCTGGAAACACCATATATTTT | CASSLGGNSGNTIYF
. | TRBJ2-7 | . | TRBV15 | TGTGCCACCAGCAGAGCAGGGGACTACGAGCAGTACTTC | CATSRAGDYEQYF
. | TRBJ1-2 | . | TRBV6-5 | TGTGCCAGCAGTTCCAGCCGGAGGGCACTCAACTGGGGCTACACCTTC | CASSSSRRALNWGYTF
. | TRBJ2-7 | . | TRBV6-5 | TGTGCCAGCAGTCCTTCCCGACAGGACTCCTACGAGCAGTACTTC | CASSPSRQDSYEQYF
. | TRBJ2-6 | . | TRBV7-9 | TGTGCCAGCAGCTTATCTCAGTTCTTCTCTGGGGCCAACGTCCTGACTTTC | CASSLSQFFSGANVLTF
once | TRBJ1-2 | TRBD1 | TRBV11-3 | TGTGCCAGCAGCTTAACACGAATGGGACAGCGCTATGGCTACACCTTC | CASSLTRMGQRYGYTF
once | TRBJ1-5 | TRBD1 | TRBV7-2 | TGTGCCAGCAGCGTTACACAGGGGCGTCAGCCCCAGCATTTT | CASSVTQGRQPQHF
. | TRBJ1-2 | . | TRBV30 | TGTGCCTGGATCCCCAACGGGGTAGGGTTATATGGCTACACCTTC | CAWIPNGVGLYGYTF
. | TRBJ2-1 | . | TRBV6-1 | TGTGCCAGCAGTGGGGGTGACAGTTCCTACAATGAGCAGTTCTTC | CASSGGDSSYNEQFF
once | TRBJ1-5 | . | TRBV19 | TGTGCCAGCGCCGCAGCCCGACTGAGAAGATTGGAACAGCCCCAGCATTTT | CASAAARLRRLEQPQHF
. | TRBJ2-3 | TRBD2 | TRBV4-1 | TGCGCCAGCAGCCAAGAAGGAGCGGGGGGGACCATAACGAACACAGATACGCAGTATTTT | CASSQEGAGGTITNTDTQYF
. | TRBJ2-5 | TRBD2 | TRBV5-1 | TGCGCCAGCAGCTTAGGGACTAGCGGACTCAAAGAGACCCAGTACTTC | CASSLGTSGLKETQYF
. | TRBJ2-3 | TRBD2 | TRBV10-1 | TGCGCCAGCAGTGAGTTCCGGACTAGCGGGGGGAGCACAGATACGCAGTATTTT | CASSEFRTSGGSTDTQYF
. | TRBJ2-3 | . | TRBV6-5 | TGTGCCAGCAGTGCTACCACAGATACGCAGTATTTT | CASSATTDTQYF
. | TRBJ1-1 | . | TRBV2 | TGTGCCAGCAGTGAATTGGCCAGGTCTTGGGACACTGAAGCTTTCTTT | CASSELARSWDTEAFF
. | TRBJ2-1 | TRBD1 | TRBV5-1 | TGCGCCAGCAGCGTCTTCCCAGGGGGCGGAGCCGGGGATGAGCAGTTCTTC | CASSVFPGGGAGDEQFF
. | TRBJ2-1 | . | TRBV5-4 | TGTGCCAGCAGCTTTTTTATTGCAGGTGGCAATGAGCAGTTCTTC | CASSFFIAGGNEQFF
. | TRBJ1-4 | TRBD1 | TRBV6-5 | TGTGCCAGCAGAGGACAGGACCCCATCAATGAAAAACTGTTTTTT | CASRGQDPINEKLFF
. | TRBJ2-5 | . | TRBV5-6 | TGTGCCAGCAGCTTACGGGAGCTGTACCAAGAGACCCAGTACTTC | CASSLRELYQETQYF
. | TRBJ2-3 | TRBD2 | TRBV27 | TGTGCCAGTCAAGCGGGGTTTACTAGCACAGATACGCAGTATTTT | CASQAGFTSTDTQYF
. | TRBJ2-3 | TRBD1 | TRBV4-1 | TGCGCCAGCAGCCTACTAAACCAGGGGGCTGCGACAGATACGCAGTATTTT | CASSLLNQGAATDTQYF
. | TRBJ2-1 | . | TRBV27 | TGTGCCAGCAGTTCCATAGAGAGGGTACGCCAGTTCTTC | CASSSIERVRQFF
. | TRBJ2-5 | . | TRBV6-1 | TGTGCCAGCAGGGCTTCGGGGGAGACCCAGTACTTC | CASRASGETQYF
once | TRBJ1-1 | TRBD1 | TRBV13 | TGTGCCAGCAGCTTGGGACAGGGAGGGAACACTGAAGCTTTCTTT | CASSLGQGGNTEAFF
. | TRBJ1-1 | . | TRBV5-1 | TGCGCCAGCAGCTTGCTGGGGCGGGGGGCGGCCACTGAAGCTTTCTTT | CASSLLGRGAATEAFF
. | TRBJ2-3 | TRBD2 | TRBV4-1 | TGCGCCAGCAGCCAAGATTGGGGGAGGGGAACAGATACGCAGTATTTT | CASSQDWGRGTDTQYF
. | TRBJ1-2 | TRBD1 | TRBV5-4 | TGTGCCAGCAGCTTTCAGACCGGGACAGCCCATTCCCGTGGCTACACCTTC | CASSFQTGTAHSRGYTF
. | TRBJ1-2 | . | TRBV2 | TGTGCCAGCAGTGGCAGATACTATGGCTACACCTTC | CASSGRYYGYTF
. | TRBJ1-2 | . | TRBV2 | TGTGCCAGCAGTGAAGATTGGGCCAGCCCTTCAGGCTACACCTTC | CASSEDWASPSGYTF
. | TRBJ2-1 | . | TRBV7-3 | TGTGCCAGCAGCTTATTCGAGGGGGATGAGCAGTTCTTC | CASSLFEGDEQFF